The clone carrying this TCR beta chain was detected ten times or more. What it recognizes is unknown. In building TCR beta libraries, iRepertoire HTBI primers were used together with Arm-PCR of CDR3 regions. MiXCR, run by TCRdb on the multiplex PCR reads, gives a single entry per CDR3 protein. The sample holds more than 350,000 distinct CDR3 sequences, about 16% seen once. The source of the sample is a study of regulatory T cells in long-lasting Graves disease. Study outcomes and limitations: Favoring TRBV28, TRBJ1-2 and TRBJ2-5 was a feature seen in persistent disease.

Time point meaning: newly diagnosed GD, antithyroid drugs for less than 3 months. Construction of the TCR library relied on RNA isolated from PBMCs. This CDR3 has 17 amino acids. Germline V gives CDR1 SGHTA, CDR2 FQGNSA. V shed 7 bases and J 5 bases; nucleotides not matched to a gene: 13. These data are also associated with another study on T cells in Graves' hyperthyroidism and ophthalmopathy. That study reports: When ophthalmopathy did not progress within 18 months, Graves' hyperthyroidism was considered stable. Lactation, pregnancy, other autoimmune disease or uncontrolled infection excluded patients. Blood also carried most thyroid clonotypes expanded above 0.001.

This receptor was identified in a woman younger than 45 with Graves disease. The sample here was peripheral blood mononuclear cells (PBMCs), taken at new diagnosis, from a patient treated with antithyroid drugs. V usage is TRBV7-2 and J usage is TRBJ2-1; 11 positions match TRBD2. The CDR3 DNA sequence: TGTGCCAGCAATAGGGGGGCTAGCGGGAGGTCCCACAATGAGCAGTTCTTC. Protein: CASNRGASGRSHNEQFF.